The source of this T cell receptor (beta chain) is a study of cytomegalovirus exposure and HLA in healthy donors. The study ran its PCR with 60 Vbeta and 13 Jbeta primers. TCRdb's copy holds only in-frame clones and misses some; the assay was immunoSEQ multiplex PCR. The sample records some 250,000 clones, more than 75% being singletons. Germline V gene data show CDR1 as SSHAT and CDR2 as FNYEAQ (reference sequence). The CDR3 extends over 15 amino acids. The ends were cut back, 5 bases at V and 0 bases at J, with 13 bases in the middle. This clone was observed once. This TCR came from a woman aged 40 to 50 in good health and CMV-seropositive. The rearrangement uses TRBV7-7 and TRBJ1-2; D perhaps matches TRBD1 (6 bases). Source material: PBMCs. The CDR3 DNA sequence: TGTGCCAGCAGCCCCGCGCGGACAGCTAACTATGGCTACACCTTC. This sequence encodes CASSPARTANYGYTF.